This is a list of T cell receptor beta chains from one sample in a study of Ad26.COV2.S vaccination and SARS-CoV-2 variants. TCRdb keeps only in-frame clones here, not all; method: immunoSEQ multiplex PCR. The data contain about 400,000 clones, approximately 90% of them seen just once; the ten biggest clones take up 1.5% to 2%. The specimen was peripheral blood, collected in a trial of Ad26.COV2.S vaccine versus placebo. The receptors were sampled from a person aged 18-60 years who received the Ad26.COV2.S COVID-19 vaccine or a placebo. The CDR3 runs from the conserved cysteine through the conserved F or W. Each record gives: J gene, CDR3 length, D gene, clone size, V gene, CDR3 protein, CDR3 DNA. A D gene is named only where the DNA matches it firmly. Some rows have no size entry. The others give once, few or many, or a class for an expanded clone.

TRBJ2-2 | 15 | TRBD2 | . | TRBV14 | CASSQDAGVTGELFF | TGTGCCAGCAGCCAAGACGCGGGGGTTACCGGGGAGCTGTTTTTT
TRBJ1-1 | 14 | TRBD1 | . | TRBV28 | CASRARQGHTEAFF | TGTGCCAGCAGGGCAAGACAGGGCCACACTGAAGCTTTCTTT
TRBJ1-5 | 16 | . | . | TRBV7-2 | CASSPRPDISNQPQHF | TGTGCCAGCAGCCCGCGCCCCGATATTAGCAATCAGCCCCAGCATTTT
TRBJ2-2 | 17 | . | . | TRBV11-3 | CASSLDGFRGGSGELFF | TGTGCCAGCAGCTTAGATGGATTCAGGGGAGGATCCGGGGAGCTGTTTTTT
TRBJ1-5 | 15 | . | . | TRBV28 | CASIGDWGFGQPQHF | TGTGCCAGCATCGGGGATTGGGGATTCGGCCAGCCCCAGCATTTT
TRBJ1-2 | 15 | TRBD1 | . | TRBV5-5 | CASSGGTGINYGYTF | TGTGCCAGCAGCGGAGGGACAGGGATAAACTATGGCTACACCTTC
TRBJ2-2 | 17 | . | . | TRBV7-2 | CASSSALGPPNTGELFF | TGTGCCAGCAGCTCCGCCCTGGGACCGCCGAACACCGGGGAGCTGTTTTTT
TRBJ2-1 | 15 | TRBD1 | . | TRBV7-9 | CASSSRDRGLTEQFF | TGTGCCAGCAGCTCGCGGGACAGGGGGCTTACTGAGCAGTTCTTC
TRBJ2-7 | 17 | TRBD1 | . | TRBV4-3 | CASSQEYRDRNYYEQYF | TGCGCCAGCAGCCAAGAATACCGGGACAGGAACTACTACGAGCAGTACTTC
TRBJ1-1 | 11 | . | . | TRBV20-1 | CSARGNTEAFF | TGCAGTGCTAGAGGGAACACTGAAGCTTTCTTT
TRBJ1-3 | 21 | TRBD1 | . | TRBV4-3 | CASSQGDEGTGVRWSGNTIYF | TGCGCCAGCAGCCAAGGGGACGAGGGGACAGGGGTAAGGTGGTCTGGAAACACCATATATTTT
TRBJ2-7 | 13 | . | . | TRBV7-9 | CASSLSDSDEQYF | TGTGCCAGCAGCTTAAGCGACTCAGACGAGCAGTACTTC
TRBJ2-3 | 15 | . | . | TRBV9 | CASSVGWGSPDTQYF | TGTGCCAGCAGCGTAGGTTGGGGTAGCCCAGATACGCAGTATTTT
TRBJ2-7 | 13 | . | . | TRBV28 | CASSSHGAYEQYF | TGTGCCAGCAGTTCCCACGGGGCGTACGAGCAGTACTTC
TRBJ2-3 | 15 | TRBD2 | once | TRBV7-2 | CASSQSTSGADTQYF | TGTGCCAGCAGCCAAAGTACTAGCGGGGCAGATACGCAGTATTTT
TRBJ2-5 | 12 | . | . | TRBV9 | CASSSYQETQYF | TGTGCCAGCAGCTCGTACCAAGAGACCCAGTACTTC
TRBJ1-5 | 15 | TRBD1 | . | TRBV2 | CASSTFRTGRGPQHF | TGTGCCAGCAGTACATTCAGGACAGGCCGTGGGCCCCAGCATTTT
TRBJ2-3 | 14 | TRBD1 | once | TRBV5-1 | CASSLQGGTDTQYF | TGCGCCAGCAGCTTACAGGGGGGAACAGATACGCAGTATTTT
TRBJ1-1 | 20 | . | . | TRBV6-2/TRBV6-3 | CASSYSKWNMPSRVDTEAFF | TGTGCCAGCAGTTACTCGAAGTGGAACATGCCTAGTAGGGTTGACACTGAAGCTTTCTTT
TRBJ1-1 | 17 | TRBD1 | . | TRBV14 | CASSQVLQGPRDTEAFF | TGTGCCAGCAGCCAAGTCCTACAGGGGCCTAGGGACACTGAAGCTTTCTTT
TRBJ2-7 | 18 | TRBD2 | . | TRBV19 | CASTRTSGPPPPLYEQYF | TGTGCCAGTACCAGGACTAGCGGGCCTCCTCCCCCGCTATACGAGCAGTACTTC
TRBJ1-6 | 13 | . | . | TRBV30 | CAWSGQALSPLHF | TGTGCCTGGAGTGGGCAGGCCCTTTCACCCCTCCACTTT
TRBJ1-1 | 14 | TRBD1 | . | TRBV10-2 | CASSDRGRNTEAFF | TGCGCCAGCAGTGACAGGGGGCGTAACACTGAAGCTTTCTTT
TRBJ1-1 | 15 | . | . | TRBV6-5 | CASSYSPGANTEAFF | TGTGCCAGCAGTTATTCCCCTGGGGCGAACACTGAAGCTTTCTTT
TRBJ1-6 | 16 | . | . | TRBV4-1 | CASSQEYRIYNSPLHF | TGCGCCAGCAGCCAAGAGTACCGTATCTATAATTCACCCCTCCACTTT
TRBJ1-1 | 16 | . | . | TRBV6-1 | CASSEVLRGLNTEAFF | TGTGCCAGCAGTGAAGTTTTGAGAGGGTTGAACACTGAAGCTTTCTTT
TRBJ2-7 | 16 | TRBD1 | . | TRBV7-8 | CASSFKTGAPSYEQYF | TGTGCCAGCAGCTTCAAAACAGGGGCCCCCTCCTACGAGCAGTACTTC
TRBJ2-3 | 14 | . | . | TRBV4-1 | CASSREARTDTQYF | TGCGCCAGCAGCCGGGAGGCGCGCACAGATACGCAGTATTTT
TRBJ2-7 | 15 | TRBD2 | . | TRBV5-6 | CASSKKAGITYEQYF | TGTGCCAGCAGTAAGAAAGCGGGGATTACCTACGAGCAGTACTTC
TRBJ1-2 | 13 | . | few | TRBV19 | CASSNGQNYGYTF | TGTGCCAGTAGTAATGGTCAGAACTATGGCTACACCTTC
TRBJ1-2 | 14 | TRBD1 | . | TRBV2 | CASTRDRAQLGYTF | TGTGCCAGCACCCGCGACAGGGCGCAACTCGGCTACACCTTC
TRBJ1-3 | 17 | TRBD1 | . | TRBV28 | CASSLLGGQELGNTIYF | TGTGCCAGCAGTTTATTAGGGGGACAGGAATTGGGAAACACCATATATTTT